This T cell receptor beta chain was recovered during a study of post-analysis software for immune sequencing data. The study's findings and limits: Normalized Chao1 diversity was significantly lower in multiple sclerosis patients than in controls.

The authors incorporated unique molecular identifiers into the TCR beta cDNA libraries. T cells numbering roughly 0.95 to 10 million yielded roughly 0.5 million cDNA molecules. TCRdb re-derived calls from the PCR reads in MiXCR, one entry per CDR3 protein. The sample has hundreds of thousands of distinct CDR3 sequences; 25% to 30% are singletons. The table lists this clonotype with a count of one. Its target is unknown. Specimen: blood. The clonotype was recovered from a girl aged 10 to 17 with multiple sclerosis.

The CDR3, as DNA: TGCAGTGCTATTGGGATCAATGAGCAGTTCTTC. Translated: CSAIGINEQFF. V gene TRBV20-1 combines with J gene TRBJ2-1; D unclear. CDR1 and CDR2 from the germline V gene are DFQATT and SNEGSKA (reference sequence). CDR3 length: 11 residues. Deletions cut 4 bases from V and 6 bases from J, with 7 bases between.